The T cell receptor beta chain under discussion was sequenced for a study of tumor-infiltrating lymphocytes in primary liver carcinoma (dated by TCRdb to 2016 to 2017). About the study as a whole: Between November 2015 and March 2016, a few patients in China with histopathologically diagnosed primary liver carcinoma had surgical resection. A total of roughly 35 specimens from 5 patients underwent TCRbeta repertoire sequencing, comprising around 25 tumor regions, 5 adjacent noncancerous liver tissues and 5 peripheral blood samples. The tumors of the five patients were staged as T1-T3 N0M0, with maximum diameters ranging from roughly 4 to 10 cm. The study combined TCRbeta repertoire sequencing, expression microarrays and whole-exome sequencing across five regions of each liver tumor, with adjacent normal tissue and blood. Samples yielded roughly 3.65 to 7.13 million productive TCRbeta reads; read depth did not differ significantly between tissue types. Technical replicate repertoires showed high reproducibility, with mean shared-clone rates roughly 0.89 and correlation coefficients above 0.95. Hepatocellular carcinoma (four) or combined HCC and intrahepatic cholangiocarcinoma (one) was present in the five patients, who were three men and two women aged 30 to 69 years. On the study overall, not on this receptor specifically: Only the TCR beta chain was sequenced, which likely underestimates true repertoire diversity because unpaired alpha chains were not captured. Since the samples were bulk and unsorted, there was no way to compare CD4+ and CD8+ T cell repertoires. Only a few patients were included in the study, and the authors note that the findings should be validated in a larger study. The top 250 clones made up a significantly larger repertoire fraction in tumors than in blood (p = 0.039). Consistent with antigen-driven expansion, pairs of tumor regions showed higher repertoire overlap (mean roughly 36%) than either tumor-adjacent pairs (around 17%) or tumor-blood pairs (about 15%).

V loses 3 bases at its end and J loses 4 bases; junction bases beyond the gene matches: 8. The CDR3 runs 16 amino acids, cysteine and phenylalanine included. The entry retains the CDR3 DNA only, 48 bases that are in frame from base 1. Per the germline V gene, MDHEN is the CDR1 and SYDVKM is the CDR2. A constant-region primer and ProtoScript II reverse transcriptase were used to reverse-transcribe TCRbeta-specific cDNA from roughly 480 ng total RNA. Construction of the TCRbeta libraries relied on three nested rounds of multiplex PCR, following a slightly modified ARM-PCR procedure. Each of the first two PCR rounds ran for around 11 cycles using multiplex TRBV1-TRBV30 forward primers together with a Cbeta reverse primer. Sample barcodes and Illumina adapters were attached in a final 25-cycle PCR using Deep VentR polymerase. Before sequencing, amplicons between 200 and 500 bp were purified from gel using a QIAquick gel extraction kit. The TCRbeta amplicons were sequenced with 250-bp paired-end reads on an Illumina HiSeq 2500. In the authors' own workflow: Quality trimming of reads was performed with Trimmomatic v0.33, and paired reads were merged with FLASH v1.2.11 so that full CDR3 sequences could be recovered. MiGEC v1.2.1b assigned V, D and J germline segments to the rearranged TCRbeta sequences. Clonotype statistics and Shannon-Wiener diversity indices were computed with VDJtools v1.0.0. To cut down on sampling bias, every analysis after diversity analysis relied on just the 250 most abundant clonotypes from each sample. TCRdb reran the public reads through fastp at Q25 and MiXCR, keeping productive beta chains. Rows matching on CDR3 protein sequence are summarized as one entry with the most common DNA and genes. Here the V and J calls rest on TCRdb's processing, not on the authors' analysis. This sample is represented by 250,000 to 400,000 distinct CDR3 sequences; 55% to 65% of them were singletons. Roughly 9% of the sample lies in the top ten.

Blood RNA was extracted from unsorted whole blood with TRIzol reagent; germline DNA came from the DNeasy Blood & Tissue kit. At the time of sampling, the patients had chronic HBV infection and had not received any treatment. Before surgery, four milliliters of peripheral blood were collected into K2EDTA tubes. This clonotype appeared a few times. No cognate antigen has been identified for it. Base qualities were left out, and no much larger clone turns up one base away. The source of this sequence is a man between 40 and 49 years old with primary liver carcinoma and hepatitis B virus infection. The sample consisted of peripheral blood. Recombination joined TRBV28 with TRBJ2-5; TRBD1 agrees with 10 junctional bases. The CDR3 sequence is CASSLGQGRRPETQYF. The bases read TGTGCCAGCAGTTTGGGACAGGGGCGCAGGCCAGAGACCCAGTACTTC.